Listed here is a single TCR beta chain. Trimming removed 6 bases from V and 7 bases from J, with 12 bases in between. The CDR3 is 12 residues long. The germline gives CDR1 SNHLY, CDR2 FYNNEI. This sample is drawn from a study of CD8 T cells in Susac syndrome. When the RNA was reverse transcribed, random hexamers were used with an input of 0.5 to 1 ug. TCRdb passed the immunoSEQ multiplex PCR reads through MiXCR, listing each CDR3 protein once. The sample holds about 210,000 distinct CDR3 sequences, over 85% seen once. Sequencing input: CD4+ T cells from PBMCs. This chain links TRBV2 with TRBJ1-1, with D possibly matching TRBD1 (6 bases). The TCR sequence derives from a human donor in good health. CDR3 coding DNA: TGTGCCAGCAGAGCCGGACAGATTGAAGCTTTCTTT. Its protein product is CASRAGQIEAFF.